This T cell receptor (beta chain) is from a study of cytomegalovirus exposure and HLA in healthy donors. Study observations and caveats: Another analysis was done later, and it associated 15,000 to 20,000 TCR beta sequences with HLA alleles at 0.05 false discovery rate. In a later analysis, compared with equally common non-associated chains, HLA-associated beta chains were more expanded. TCR beta sequences reportedly predicted the HLA-A and HLA-B alleles of most subjects accurately.

Both 60 Vbeta primers and 13 Jbeta primers went into the PCR. Measured with immunoSEQ multiplex PCR; TCRdb has only the in-frame clones, and not every one. Here the sample spans a few hundred thousand clones, 70% to 90% being singletons. Trimming cost V 0 bases and J 1 base, with 7 bases left between them. Germline V gene data show CDR1 as MNHEY and CDR2 as SVGAGI. The CDR3 consists of 14 residues. On this clone: What it recognizes is unknown.

The chain combines TRBV6-5 with TRBJ2-7; D remains unclear. Sequenced input: PBMCs. The TCR comes from a woman aged 55-70 years in good health and CMV-seropositive. The CDR3 loop reads CASSYSQESYEQYF. Written as DNA, the CDR3 is TGTGCCAGCAGTTACTCCCAGGAATCCTACGAGCAGTACTTC.